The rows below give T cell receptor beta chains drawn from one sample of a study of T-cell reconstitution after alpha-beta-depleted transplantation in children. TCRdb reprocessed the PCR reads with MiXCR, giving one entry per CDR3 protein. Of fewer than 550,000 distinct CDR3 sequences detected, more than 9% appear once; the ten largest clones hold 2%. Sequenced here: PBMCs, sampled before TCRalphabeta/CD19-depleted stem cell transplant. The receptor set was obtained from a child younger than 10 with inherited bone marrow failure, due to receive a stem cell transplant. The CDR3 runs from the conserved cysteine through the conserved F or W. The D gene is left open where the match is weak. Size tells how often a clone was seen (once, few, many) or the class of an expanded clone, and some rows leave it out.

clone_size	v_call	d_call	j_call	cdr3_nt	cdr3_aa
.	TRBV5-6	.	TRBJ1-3	TGTGCCAGCAGCCCTAGGGGCACTGGAAACACCATATATTTT	CASSPRGTGNTIYF
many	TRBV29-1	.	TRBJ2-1	TGCAGCTCAGAGGGGACCATCCCTTCCTACAATGAGCAGTTCTTC	CSSEGTIPSYNEQFF
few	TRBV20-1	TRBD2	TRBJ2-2	TGCAGTGCTAGTAGGTCTAGCGGTAACACCGGGGAGCTGTTTTTT	CSASRSSGNTGELFF
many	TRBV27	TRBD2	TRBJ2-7	TGTGCCAGCAGTCCTAGACTAGCGGTCTACGAGCAGTACTTC	CASSPRLAVYEQYF
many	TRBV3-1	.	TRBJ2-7	TGTGCCAGCAGCCCTGAACCGGGAGCAATCGAGCAGTACTTC	CASSPEPGAIEQYF
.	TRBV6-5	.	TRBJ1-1	TGTGCCAGCAGTTATTTGGGGGGACAGAACACTGAAGCTTTCTTT	CASSYLGGQNTEAFF
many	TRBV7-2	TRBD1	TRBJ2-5	TGTGCCAGCAGCCCGAACGGACAGGGATTTAGAGAGACCCAGTACTTC	CASSPNGQGFRETQYF
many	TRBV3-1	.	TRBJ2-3	TGTGCCAGCAGCTCACACTTACGCGGGAAAGATACGCAGTATTTT	CASSSHLRGKDTQYF
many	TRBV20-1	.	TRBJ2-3	TGCAGTGCCGGAATAATTGGGTATACGCAGTATTTT	CSAGIIGYTQYF
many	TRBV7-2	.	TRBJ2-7	TGTGCCAGCAGCGGACAAATGGCGGACGAGCAGTACTTC	CASSGQMADEQYF
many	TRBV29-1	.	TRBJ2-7	TGCAGCGTTGTGGGCCGGGACCTCAGTCCCCCCTACGAGCAGTACTTC	CSVVGRDLSPPYEQYF
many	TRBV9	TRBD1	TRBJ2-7	TGTGCCAGCAGCGTAGGAGGACAGGGGTACGAGCAGTACTTC	CASSVGGQGYEQYF
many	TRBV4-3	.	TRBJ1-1	TGCGCCAGCAGCCAAGATCTGACGGGGGCGCTTACTGAAGCTTTCTTT	CASSQDLTGALTEAFF
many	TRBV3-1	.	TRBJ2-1	TGTGCCAGCAGCCAAGGAAGTAATGAGCAGTTCTTC	CASSQGSNEQFF
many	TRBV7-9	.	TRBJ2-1	TGTGCCAGCAGCTTAATCTACCCCGGCAATGAGCAGTTCTTC	CASSLIYPGNEQFF
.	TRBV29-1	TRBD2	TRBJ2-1	TGCAGCGTCCTTCGGCCAGGACTAGCGGGGGACTTGGAGCAGTTCTTC	CSVLRPGLAGDLEQFF
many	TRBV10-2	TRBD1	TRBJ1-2	TGCGCCAGCAGTGAAGCCCTTTCCAGGGGGCTGGTCTATGGCTACACCTTC	CASSEALSRGLVYGYTF
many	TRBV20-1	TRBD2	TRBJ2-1	TGCAGTGCTAGGAACCCACTAGCGGGAGTAACCAATGAGCAGTTCTTC	CSARNPLAGVTNEQFF
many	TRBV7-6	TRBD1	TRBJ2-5	TGTGCCAGCAGCTTATTCGGCAGGGGGGAGACCCAGTACTTC	CASSLFGRGETQYF
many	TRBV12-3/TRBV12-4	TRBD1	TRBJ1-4	TGTGCCAGCAGTTTTCGGGACAGAGGACTGTTTTTT	CASSFRDRGLFF
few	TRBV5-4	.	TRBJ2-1	TGTGCCAGCAGCTTGTGGGGGACTTCCCTTCGGTCAAACAATGAGCAGTTCTTC	CASSLWGTSLRSNNEQFF
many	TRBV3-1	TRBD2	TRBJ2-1	TGTGCCAGCAGCCAAGATCGAACTAGCGGGTTAGACAATGAGCAGTTCTTC	CASSQDRTSGLDNEQFF
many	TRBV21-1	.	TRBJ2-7	TGTGCCAGCAGCAAATGGCGGGGGAGGGCCTCCTACGAGCAGTACTTC	CASSKWRGRASYEQYF
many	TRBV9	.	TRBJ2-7	TGTGCCAGCAGCGTAGGGTCGATTGTGTTCGAGCAGTACTTC	CASSVGSIVFEQYF